The T cell receptor (beta chain) described here comes from a study of blood T cell repertoires in COVID-19. Overall study context: Specimens from acute and convalescent COVID-19 originated in the United States, Italy and Spain.

Per the study methods: Amplified reference gene primers provided the basis for estimating nucleated cell counts. Only in-frame clones appear in the TCRdb table, and some are missing; sequencing was by immunoSEQ multiplex PCR. That table furnishes V, J and clone size, whereas the DNA furnished D and trimming. There are more than 110,000 clones in the sample; roughly 76% occur only once, and about 9.4% lies in the top ten. The sequenced material came from peripheral blood. This TCR was recovered from a woman between 45 and 65 years old with active or convalescent COVID-19.

This CDR3 is CASTRLAGDGEQYF. The CDR3 nucleotides read TGTGCCAGCACCAGACTAGCGGGAGATGGCGAGCAGTACTTC. The V and J genes are TRBV9 and TRBJ2-7, with 12 bases identical to TRBD2. CDR3 length equals 14 residues. Germline CDR1 reads SGDLS; CDR2 reads YYNGEE. V gave up 6 bases and J gave up 6 bases; unmatched junction bases: 7.